These T cell receptor beta chains were read from a single sample in a study of blood T cell repertoires in COVID-19. Produced via immunoSEQ multiplex PCR; TCRdb's table is partial and in-frame only. The profile covers around 120,000 clones, with around 90% appearing a single time and about 3.5% taken by the ten largest. The material sequenced was peripheral blood. All receptors come from a man between 45 and 60 years old with active COVID-19. CDR3s include the opening cysteine and the closing phenylalanine or tryptophan. A D gene is named only where the DNA matches it firmly. Clone size is stated in some rows and not others, as once, few, many or a class when expanded.

clone_size: -; j_call: TRBJ2-3; d_call: -; v_call: TRBV5-4; cdr3_nt: TGTGCCAGCAGCTTGATCCTAGCTGGCACAGATACGCAGTATTTT; cdr3_aa: CASSLILAGTDTQYF
clone_size: once; j_call: TRBJ2-2; d_call: -; v_call: TRBV5-1; cdr3_nt: TGCGCCAGCACCTTAGGGGCGGCCGGGGAGCTGTTTTTT; cdr3_aa: CASTLGAAGELFF
clone_size: -; j_call: TRBJ2-5; d_call: -; v_call: TRBV6-5; cdr3_nt: TGTGCCAGCAGGGTGTCAAACGGTCTAGAGACCCAGTACTTC; cdr3_aa: CASRVSNGLETQYF
clone_size: -; j_call: TRBJ2-7; d_call: -; v_call: TRBV12-3/TRBV12-4; cdr3_nt: TGTGCCAGCAGCACAGGGTACGAGCAGTACTTC; cdr3_aa: CASSTGYEQYF
clone_size: -; j_call: TRBJ2-1; d_call: TRBD2; v_call: TRBV6-5; cdr3_nt: TGTGCCAGCCTAGCGGTCTCCTACAATGAGCAGTTCTTC; cdr3_aa: CASLAVSYNEQFF
clone_size: -; j_call: TRBJ1-2; d_call: -; v_call: TRBV12-3/TRBV12-4; cdr3_nt: TGTGCCAGCAGTCGCTGGCAGGGGAGCGGCTACACCTTC; cdr3_aa: CASSRWQGSGYTF
clone_size: -; j_call: TRBJ1-1; d_call: TRBD1; v_call: TRBV5-5; cdr3_nt: TGTGCCAGCAGCACGACAGGGGTGACTGAAGCTTTCTTT; cdr3_aa: CASSTTGVTEAFF
clone_size: -; j_call: TRBJ2-1; d_call: -; v_call: TRBV24-1; cdr3_nt: TGTGCCACCAGTGATTTGCTTGCAGGGGGGAATGAGCAGTTCTTC; cdr3_aa: CATSDLLAGGNEQFF
clone_size: -; j_call: TRBJ1-1; d_call: -; v_call: TRBV3-1/TRBV3-2; cdr3_nt: TGTGCCAGCAGCCGAAACATGCTCTCTGAAGCTTTCTTT; cdr3_aa: CASSRNMLSEAFF
clone_size: -; j_call: TRBJ1-2; d_call: -; v_call: TRBV5-1; cdr3_nt: TGCGCCAGCAGCTTTCAAGGGGAGGGTAACTATGGCTACACCTTC; cdr3_aa: CASSFQGEGNYGYTF
clone_size: -; j_call: TRBJ1-3; d_call: TRBD1; v_call: TRBV19; cdr3_nt: TGTGCCAGTAGTAAACAGGGGGCTGGAAACACCATATATTTT; cdr3_aa: CASSKQGAGNTIYF
clone_size: -; j_call: TRBJ2-3; d_call: TRBD2; v_call: TRBV30; cdr3_nt: TGTGCCTGGGCTTCGGGGGGTACGCAGTATTTT; cdr3_aa: CAWASGGTQYF
clone_size: -; j_call: TRBJ1-3; d_call: -; v_call: TRBV18; cdr3_nt: TGTGCCAGCTCATTACAAGACACCATATATTTT; cdr3_aa: CASSLQDTIYF
clone_size: -; j_call: TRBJ1-2; d_call: -; v_call: TRBV18; cdr3_nt: TGTGCCAGCTCACCGGACAGCTATGGCTACACCTTC; cdr3_aa: CASSPDSYGYTF
clone_size: few; j_call: TRBJ1-3; d_call: -; v_call: TRBV29-1; cdr3_nt: TGCAGCGTTGGGGGGGGGTCTAAGGGAAACACCATATATTTT; cdr3_aa: CSVGGGSKGNTIYF
clone_size: once; j_call: TRBJ1-1; d_call: TRBD1; v_call: TRBV12-5; cdr3_nt: TGTGCTAGTGGTTTGTTTCCGACAGGGTGGAACACTGAAGCTTTCTTT; cdr3_aa: CASGLFPTGWNTEAFF
clone_size: -; j_call: TRBJ2-2; d_call: -; v_call: TRBV12-3/TRBV12-4; cdr3_nt: TGTGCCAGCAGTTCGAGGGTTGTAGGGCTGTTTTTT; cdr3_aa: CASSSRVVGLFF
clone_size: -; j_call: TRBJ2-2; d_call: -; v_call: TRBV24-1; cdr3_nt: TGTGCCCCCCAGCGGAGCGCGAACACCGGGGAGCTGTTTTTT; cdr3_aa: CAPQRSANTGELFF
clone_size: -; j_call: TRBJ1-1; d_call: -; v_call: TRBV2; cdr3_nt: TGTGCCAGCAGCACTAAGAGGGTGAACACTGAAGCTTTCTTT; cdr3_aa: CASSTKRVNTEAFF
clone_size: once; j_call: TRBJ1-2; d_call: TRBD1; v_call: TRBV18; cdr3_nt: TGTGCCAGCTCACCGAGGACAGGGGTAGGATATGGCTACACCTTC; cdr3_aa: CASSPRTGVGYGYTF
clone_size: -; j_call: TRBJ1-1; d_call: -; v_call: TRBV4-2; cdr3_nt: TGTGCCAGCAGCCCAAAGGATATCGGGGGTGAAGCTTTCTTT; cdr3_aa: CASSPKDIGGEAFF
clone_size: -; j_call: TRBJ2-1; d_call: TRBD1; v_call: TRBV5-1; cdr3_nt: TGCGCCAGCAGCTGGACAGGGGGCCACAATGAGCAGTTCTTC; cdr3_aa: CASSWTGGHNEQFF
clone_size: -; j_call: TRBJ2-7; d_call: TRBD2; v_call: TRBV13; cdr3_nt: TGTGCCAGCAGCTCCCGGGACTATTCAACCTACGAGCAGTACTTC; cdr3_aa: CASSSRDYSTYEQYF
clone_size: -; j_call: TRBJ2-1; d_call: TRBD2; v_call: TRBV5-1; cdr3_nt: TGCGCCAGCAGCTTGAGGGCGGGAGGGCCAAAAGAGCAGTTCTTC; cdr3_aa: CASSLRAGGPKEQFF
clone_size: -; j_call: TRBJ1-5; d_call: TRBD1; v_call: TRBV12-3/TRBV12-4; cdr3_nt: TGTGCCAGCAGTTTAGCCAGGGGGCGTCTCCAGCATTTT; cdr3_aa: CASSLARGRLQHF
clone_size: once; j_call: TRBJ2-3; d_call: TRBD1; v_call: TRBV6-4; cdr3_nt: TGTGCCAGCAGTGACGGACAGGGATCAGATACGCAGTATTTT; cdr3_aa: CASSDGQGSDTQYF
clone_size: -; j_call: TRBJ2-7; d_call: TRBD1; v_call: TRBV10-3; cdr3_nt: TGTGCCATCAACCCCGGACAGGGGAGCTACGAGCAGTACTTC; cdr3_aa: CAINPGQGSYEQYF
clone_size: -; j_call: TRBJ2-3; d_call: -; v_call: TRBV29-1; cdr3_nt: TGCAGCGTTGAACAGGGTGGGCCAGATACGCAGTATTTT; cdr3_aa: CSVEQGGPDTQYF
clone_size: -; j_call: TRBJ2-1; d_call: TRBD2; v_call: TRBV3-1/TRBV3-2; cdr3_nt: TGTGCCAGCAGCCAACCAACTAGCGGGATAATTTACAATGAGCAGTTCTTC; cdr3_aa: CASSQPTSGIIYNEQFF
clone_size: -; j_call: TRBJ1-3; d_call: -; v_call: TRBV7-9; cdr3_nt: TGTGCCAGCAGCTTGGGGGCTCTACACTCTGGAAACACCATATATTTT; cdr3_aa: CASSLGALHSGNTIYF
clone_size: -; j_call: TRBJ1-1; d_call: TRBD1; v_call: TRBV20-1; cdr3_nt: TGCAGTGCTAGTAGTGGACAGGGGGCCTCTGAAGCTTTCTTT; cdr3_aa: CSASSGQGASEAFF
clone_size: -; j_call: TRBJ1-1; d_call: -; v_call: TRBV25-1; cdr3_nt: TGTGCCAGCAGTGCCACAGTGAACACTGAAGCTTTCTTT; cdr3_aa: CASSATVNTEAFF
clone_size: -; j_call: TRBJ1-6; d_call: TRBD1; v_call: TRBV5-8; cdr3_nt: TGTGCCAGCAGCGGGCCGGGACAGGGGACTTCACCCCTCCACTTT; cdr3_aa: CASSGPGQGTSPLHF
clone_size: -; j_call: TRBJ1-3; d_call: -; v_call: TRBV4-1; cdr3_nt: TGCGCCAGCAGCGCCTCAGGGGTCGCTGGAAACACCATATATTTT; cdr3_aa: CASSASGVAGNTIYF
clone_size: -; j_call: TRBJ2-2; d_call: TRBD2; v_call: TRBV30; cdr3_nt: TGTGCCTGGAGTGTATGGGAAGCGGGAGGCGGGGAGCTGTTTTTT; cdr3_aa: CAWSVWEAGGGELFF
clone_size: once; j_call: TRBJ2-2; d_call: TRBD1; v_call: TRBV9; cdr3_nt: TGTGCCAGCAGCGTCGGGACAGCGAACACCGGGGAGCTGTTTTTT; cdr3_aa: CASSVGTANTGELFF
clone_size: -; j_call: TRBJ1-2; d_call: -; v_call: TRBV2; cdr3_nt: TGTGCCAGCAGTGAAGCCCCTTGGGAGCGTGGCTACACCTTC; cdr3_aa: CASSEAPWERGYTF
clone_size: -; j_call: TRBJ1-1; d_call: TRBD1; v_call: TRBV9; cdr3_nt: TGTGCCAGCAGCGTAGAGGACAGGGGACGAGCTTTCTTT; cdr3_aa: CASSVEDRGRAFF
clone_size: -; j_call: TRBJ1-2; d_call: TRBD1; v_call: TRBV16; cdr3_nt: TGTGCCAGCAAACCCGGGACAGGTGTGGGTGGCTACACCTTC; cdr3_aa: CASKPGTGVGGYTF
clone_size: -; j_call: TRBJ1-1; d_call: -; v_call: TRBV29-1; cdr3_nt: TGCAGCGCGAGGGGATGGGACACTGAAGCTTTCTTT; cdr3_aa: CSARGWDTEAFF
clone_size: -; j_call: TRBJ1-2; d_call: -; v_call: TRBV19; cdr3_nt: TGTGCCAGTAGTATCCGCCCAGGCGGCTACACCTTC; cdr3_aa: CASSIRPGGYTF
clone_size: -; j_call: TRBJ2-2; d_call: -; v_call: TRBV5-1; cdr3_nt: TGCGCCAGCAGCTTGGCGGCAGGGACCGGGGAGCTGTTTTTT; cdr3_aa: CASSLAAGTGELFF
clone_size: -; j_call: TRBJ2-5; d_call: TRBD2; v_call: TRBV15; cdr3_nt: TGTGCCACCAGCAGAGATCCCCCGGACTCCCGGGGGGGGACCCAGTACTTC; cdr3_aa: CATSRDPPDSRGGTQYF
clone_size: few; j_call: TRBJ2-2; d_call: -; v_call: TRBV16; cdr3_nt: TGTGCCAGCAGCCAATCGGTACTCCCCGGGGAGCTGTTTTTT; cdr3_aa: CASSQSVLPGELFF
clone_size: -; j_call: TRBJ2-2; d_call: TRBD1; v_call: TRBV25-1; cdr3_nt: TGTGCCAGCAGTGGCCCCGGGACAGGGGACGCGGACACCGGGGAGCTGTTTTTT; cdr3_aa: CASSGPGTGDADTGELFF
clone_size: -; j_call: TRBJ2-7; d_call: TRBD1; v_call: TRBV9; cdr3_nt: TGTGCCAGCAGCGTAGGGGACAGTCCCTCCTACGAGCAGTACTTC; cdr3_aa: CASSVGDSPSYEQYF
clone_size: once; j_call: TRBJ2-5; d_call: TRBD2; v_call: TRBV3-1/TRBV3-2; cdr3_nt: TGTGCCAGCAGCCAAGCTCAGTGGGACCCTAGCGGGAGTTCCAAGACCCAGTACTTC; cdr3_aa: CASSQAQWDPSGSSKTQYF
clone_size: once; j_call: TRBJ2-3; d_call: TRBD1; v_call: TRBV4-2; cdr3_nt: TGTGCCAGCAGCCAAGAGCCTACCGGGACAGGCACAGATACGCAGTATTTT; cdr3_aa: CASSQEPTGTGTDTQYF
clone_size: -; j_call: TRBJ1-3; d_call: -; v_call: TRBV19; cdr3_nt: TGTGCCAGTAGTATTTCTGACAACTCTGGAAACACCATATATTTT; cdr3_aa: CASSISDNSGNTIYF
clone_size: few; j_call: TRBJ1-5; d_call: -; v_call: TRBV5-4; cdr3_nt: TGTGCCAGCAGCTCGGATGCGGGGGTCAATCAGCCCCAGCATTTT; cdr3_aa: CASSSDAGVNQPQHF
clone_size: -; j_call: TRBJ2-3; d_call: -; v_call: TRBV7-9; cdr3_nt: TGTGCCAGCAGCTCCCGCCGGGACTCACATACGCAGTATTTT; cdr3_aa: CASSSRRDSHTQYF